This T cell receptor beta chain was recorded in a study of T cell responses to AZD1222 COVID-19 vaccine (dated by TCRdb to about 2021). Describing the broader study: AZD1222 recipients whose second dose came at about 4 weeks and those whose second dose came at about 12 weeks were combined into one group, since spike-specific TCR depth and breadth did not differ between the two schedules. A total of just over 230 trial participants underwent TCR sequencing, of whom 207 received two doses of AZD1222 and about 25 received two doses of the MenACWY control vaccine. Enrollment into the trials was organized by age into subgroups of 18-55, 56-69 and 70-plus years, and those subgroups contained roughly 140, 27 and 60 TCR-sequenced participants, respectively. The paper's findings and limits, for the study overall: Epitopes outside the regions mutated in the B.1.351 and B.1.1.7 variants were reportedly recognized by nearly half of the unique spike-specific TCRs. No day 14 peak-response samples were available, so repertoires were characterized only after the peak T cell response. Participants were mostly white British, with more females than males. The authors suggested clonal diversity may have been underestimated. CD4 TCRs associated with the vaccine covered the entire spike protein, and the dominant responses were in regions 160-218 and 743-854. A significant rise in spike-specific TCR breadth and depth was observed after two AZD1222 doses relative to day 0 and relative to MenACWY recipients. Conclusions about previously exposed vaccinees are limited because only six or seven AZD1222 recipients were SARS-CoV-2 seropositive at baseline. In the small 56-69-year group, the increase in depth fell short of significance, most likely because of low power.

The CDR3 regions of human TCRbeta chains were subjected to immunosequencing. As for the original processing: TCRs in the repertoires were compared against a reference library of SARS-CoV-2-specific TCRs that had been generated with the MIRA antigen-specificity platform. Breadth was defined as the fraction of unique TCRs that were SARS-CoV-2-associated, and depth was defined as the fraction of total T cells that were SARS-CoV-2-associated. Each spike-specific TCR was assigned to its reactive spike region and to a CD4 or CD8 class using the MIRA data. Log10-transformed breadth and depth values were compared by one-way ANOVA with Sidak's multiple comparisons tests. TCRdb's version of the immuneACCESS table is confined to in-frame rearrangements and falls short of the full clone set. An unresolved V gene accounts for under half of the shortfall where checked; the remainder is of unknown origin. That table furnishes V, J and clone size, whereas the DNA furnished D and trimming. The sample profile shows 150,000 or so clones; over 75% of them were found once. The top ten clonotypes cover over 1.1% of the sample.

In the case of this clone: Its antigen has not been determined. No base qualities exist here, and no much larger clone lies one base off it.

The time point label, read with the paper, signifies: baseline before first vaccination. Vaccinee samples were obtained from the UK trials COV001 and COV002, which included a single-blind randomized controlled phase 2/3 trial of AZD1222 (ChAdOx1 nCoV-19) in healthy adults. For TCRbeta chain sequencing, PBMC samples were collected from trial participants at day 0 and at day 28 after the second dose. The trim is 3 bases for V and 3 bases for J, with a gap of 10 bases between the germline ends. Spanning cysteine to phenylalanine, the CDR3 consists of 14 amino acids. This entry keeps only the CDR3 DNA: 42 bases, framed from base 1. CDR1 and CDR2, looked up from the germline V gene, are KGHSH and LQKENI.

This TCR was recovered from an adult in good health. This sequence uses TRBV18 and TRBJ2-3; matching of 6 bases hints at TRBD2 as the D gene. Sequencing used peripheral blood, obtained on day 0 of AZD1222 vaccination. The CDR3 in this case is CASSPSGATDTQYF. In nucleotide form, the sequence is TGTGCCAGCTCACCTTCGGGAGCAACAGATACGCAGTATTTT.